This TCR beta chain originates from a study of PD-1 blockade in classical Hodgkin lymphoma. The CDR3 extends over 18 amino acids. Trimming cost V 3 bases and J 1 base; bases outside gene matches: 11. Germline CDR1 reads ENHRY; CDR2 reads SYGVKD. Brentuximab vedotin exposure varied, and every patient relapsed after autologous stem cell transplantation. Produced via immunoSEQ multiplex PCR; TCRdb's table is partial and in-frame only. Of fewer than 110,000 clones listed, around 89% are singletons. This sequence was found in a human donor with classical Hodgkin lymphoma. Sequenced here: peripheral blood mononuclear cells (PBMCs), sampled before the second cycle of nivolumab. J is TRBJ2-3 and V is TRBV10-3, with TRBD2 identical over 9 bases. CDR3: CAISEALIKRGGTDTQYF. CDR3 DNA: TGTGCCATCAGTGAAGCCTTAATAAAGCGGGGGGGCACAGATACGCAGTATTTT.